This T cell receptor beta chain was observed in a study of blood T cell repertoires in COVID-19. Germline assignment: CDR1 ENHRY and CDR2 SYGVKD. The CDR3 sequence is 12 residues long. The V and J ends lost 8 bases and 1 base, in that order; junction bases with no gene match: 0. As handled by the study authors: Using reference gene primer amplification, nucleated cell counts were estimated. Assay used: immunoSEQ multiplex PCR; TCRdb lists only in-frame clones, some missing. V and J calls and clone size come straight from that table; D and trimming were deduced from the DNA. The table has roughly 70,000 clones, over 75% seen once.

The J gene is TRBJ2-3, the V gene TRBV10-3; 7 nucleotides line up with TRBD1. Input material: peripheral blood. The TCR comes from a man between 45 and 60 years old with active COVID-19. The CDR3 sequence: CAIGTGTDTQYF. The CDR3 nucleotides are TGTGCCATCGGGACAGGCACAGATACGCAGTATTTT.